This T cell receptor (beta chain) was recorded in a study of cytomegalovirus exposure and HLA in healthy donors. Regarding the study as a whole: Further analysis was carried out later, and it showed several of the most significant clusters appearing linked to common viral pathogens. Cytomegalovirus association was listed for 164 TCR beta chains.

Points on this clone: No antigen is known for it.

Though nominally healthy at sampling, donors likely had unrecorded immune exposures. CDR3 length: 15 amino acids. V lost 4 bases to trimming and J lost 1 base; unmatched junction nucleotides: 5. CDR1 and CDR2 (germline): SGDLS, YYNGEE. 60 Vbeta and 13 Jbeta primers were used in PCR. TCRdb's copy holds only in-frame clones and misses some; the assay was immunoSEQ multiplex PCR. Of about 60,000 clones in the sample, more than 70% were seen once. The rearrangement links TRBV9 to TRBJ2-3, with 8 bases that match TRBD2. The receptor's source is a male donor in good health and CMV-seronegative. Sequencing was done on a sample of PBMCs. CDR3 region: CASSNLAGRTDTQYF. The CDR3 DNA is TGTGCCAGCAGCAACTTAGCGGGGCGCACAGATACGCAGTATTTT.